Listed below are T cell receptor beta chains from one sample, sequenced in a study of blood T cell repertoires in COVID-19. TCRdb's table, derived via immunoSEQ multiplex PCR, lists solely in-frame clones and lacks some. The data show about 190,000 clones, 82% seen once. Sequenced input: peripheral blood. The receptors originated from a woman aged 25 to 39 with acute or convalescent COVID-19. The CDR3 runs from the conserved cysteine through the conserved F or W. Each record gives: clone size, V gene, D gene, J gene, CDR3 DNA, CDR3 protein. The D gene is left open where the match is weak. Some rows have no size entry. The others give once, few or many, or a class for an expanded clone.

clone size: .
V gene: TRBV9
D gene: TRBD1
J gene: TRBJ2-7
CDR3 DNA: TGTGCCAGCAGCGTAGCAGGACAGGGTCCTCCGTACGAGCAGTACTTC
CDR3 protein: CASSVAGQGPPYEQYF

clone size: .
V gene: TRBV9
D gene: TRBD2
J gene: TRBJ2-7
CDR3 DNA: TGTGCCAGCAGCCTAAGAGCGGGAGCCTACGAGCAGTACTTC
CDR3 protein: CASSLRAGAYEQYF

clone size: few
V gene: TRBV24-1
D gene: TRBD1
J gene: TRBJ1-2
CDR3 DNA: TGTGCCACCAGTGATTTGCGGGGCGGACAGGGATATGGCTACACCTTC
CDR3 protein: CATSDLRGGQGYGYTF

clone size: .
V gene: TRBV6-6
D gene: .
J gene: TRBJ2-1
CDR3 DNA: TGTGCCAGCAGTTACCCAGGGGGGAATGAGCAGTTCTTC
CDR3 protein: CASSYPGGNEQFF

clone size: .
V gene: TRBV12-3/TRBV12-4
D gene: TRBD2
J gene: TRBJ2-5
CDR3 DNA: TGTGCCAGCAGTCTATCCGGACTAGCGAGCCCCTACTTC
CDR3 protein: CASSLSGLASPYF

clone size: .
V gene: TRBV14
D gene: .
J gene: TRBJ1-2
CDR3 DNA: TGTGCCAGCAGCCAAGGCCTGGGCCGAGACTATGGCTACACCTTC
CDR3 protein: CASSQGLGRDYGYTF

clone size: .
V gene: TRBV28
D gene: .
J gene: TRBJ2-1
CDR3 DNA: TGTGCCACGCAATGGGGGGAGGCGAGCTACAATGAGCAGTTCTTC
CDR3 protein: CATQWGEASYNEQFF

clone size: .
V gene: TRBV28
D gene: TRBD1
J gene: TRBJ1-2
CDR3 DNA: TGTGCCAGCAGACGGACAGGGGCACATGGCTACACCTTC
CDR3 protein: CASRRTGAHGYTF

clone size: .
V gene: TRBV6-5
D gene: .
J gene: TRBJ1-2
CDR3 DNA: TGTGCCAGCAGCCCCCGAGGTTCACATGGCTACACCTTC
CDR3 protein: CASSPRGSHGYTF

clone size: .
V gene: TRBV5-6
D gene: .
J gene: TRBJ2-1
CDR3 DNA: TGTGCCAGCAGCTTGGTGCCAGGATTATACAATGAGCAGTTCTTC
CDR3 protein: CASSLVPGLYNEQFF

clone size: .
V gene: TRBV9
D gene: .
J gene: TRBJ1-2
CDR3 DNA: TGTGCCAGCAGCGTAGCCCAGGGGACCTTGGGGTATGGCTACACCTTC
CDR3 protein: CASSVAQGTLGYGYTF

clone size: .
V gene: TRBV27
D gene: .
J gene: TRBJ1-2
CDR3 DNA: TGTGCCAGCAGTAACCGACGGGGTGGCTACACCTTC
CDR3 protein: CASSNRRGGYTF

clone size: few
V gene: TRBV4-1
D gene: .
J gene: TRBJ1-1
CDR3 DNA: TGCGCCAGCAGCCAAGAAGAGGGTCGGAGCGCTGAAGCTTTCTTT
CDR3 protein: CASSQEEGRSAEAFF

clone size: .
V gene: TRBV9
D gene: .
J gene: TRBJ2-2
CDR3 DNA: TGTGCCAGCAGCGCCCGTCACGGGATCTCTAACACCGGGGAGCTGTTTTTT
CDR3 protein: CASSARHGISNTGELFF

clone size: once
V gene: TRBV2
D gene: .
J gene: TRBJ1-1
CDR3 DNA: TGTGCCGAACGGGAGAACACTGAAGCTTTCTTT
CDR3 protein: CAERENTEAFF

clone size: .
V gene: TRBV30
D gene: .
J gene: TRBJ1-3
CDR3 DNA: TGTGCCTACCAACAGGGAAATGGAAACACCATATATTTT
CDR3 protein: CAYQQGNGNTIYF

clone size: .
V gene: TRBV14
D gene: TRBD2
J gene: TRBJ2-2
CDR3 DNA: TGTGCCAGCAGCCTAGATCTAGCGGTAAACACCGGGGAGCTGTTTTTT
CDR3 protein: CASSLDLAVNTGELFF

clone size: .
V gene: TRBV5-1
D gene: TRBD2
J gene: TRBJ2-5
CDR3 DNA: TGCGCCAGCAGCTTGGACGGGAGGGGTGAGACCCAGTACTTC
CDR3 protein: CASSLDGRGETQYF

clone size: .
V gene: TRBV4-2
D gene: .
J gene: TRBJ2-7
CDR3 DNA: TGTGCCAGCAGCCAAGGTGGCCTGGGCGGAGGAACCTCCTACGAGCAGTACTTC
CDR3 protein: CASSQGGLGGGTSYEQYF

clone size: few
V gene: TRBV3-1/TRBV3-2
D gene: TRBD2
J gene: TRBJ2-1
CDR3 DNA: TGTGCCAGCAGCCCCCAAGCGGGAGGGAATAATGAGCAGTTCTTC
CDR3 protein: CASSPQAGGNNEQFF

clone size: .
V gene: TRBV28
D gene: .
J gene: TRBJ2-3
CDR3 DNA: TGTGCCAGCAGCCCACAGAAGTGGGCGAAGAGCACAGATACGCAGTATTTT
CDR3 protein: CASSPQKWAKSTDTQYF

clone size: .
V gene: TRBV5-1
D gene: .
J gene: TRBJ2-2
CDR3 DNA: TGCGCCAGCAGCTTGGTAGCTGGGGCAGGGGCCCGCACCGGGGAGCTGTTTTTT
CDR3 protein: CASSLVAGAGARTGELFF

clone size: once
V gene: TRBV3-1/TRBV3-2
D gene: .
J gene: TRBJ1-6
CDR3 DNA: TGTGCCAGCAGCCAAGGGCGTCAGGGAAATTCACCCCTCCACTTT
CDR3 protein: CASSQGRQGNSPLHF

clone size: .
V gene: TRBV5-4
D gene: .
J gene: TRBJ1-2
CDR3 DNA: TGTGCCAGCAGCTTTTATGGCGGGACGTGGGGCTACACCTTC
CDR3 protein: CASSFYGGTWGYTF

clone size: once
V gene: TRBV3-1/TRBV3-2
D gene: .
J gene: TRBJ2-5
CDR3 DNA: TGTGCCAGCAGCCAAGGGACATACCAAGAGACCCAGTACTTC
CDR3 protein: CASSQGTYQETQYF

clone size: .
V gene: TRBV30
D gene: TRBD1
J gene: TRBJ2-1
CDR3 DNA: TGTGCCTGGGACAGGGGAGTTTGGAATGAGCAGTTCTTC
CDR3 protein: CAWDRGVWNEQFF

clone size: .
V gene: TRBV5-1
D gene: .
J gene: TRBJ1-1
CDR3 DNA: TGCGCCAGCAGCTTGGCCGCCAAGGGGACTGAAGCTTTCTTT
CDR3 protein: CASSLAAKGTEAFF

clone size: .
V gene: TRBV25-1
D gene: .
J gene: TRBJ1-2
CDR3 DNA: TGTGCCAGCAGTGGGGGCGGCAGTTTCTACTATGGCTACACCTTC
CDR3 protein: CASSGGGSFYYGYTF

clone size: .
V gene: TRBV5-8
D gene: TRBD2
J gene: TRBJ2-3
CDR3 DNA: TGTGCCAGCAGCCTAGGGACTAGCGGGCCCAGCACAGATACGCAGTATTTT
CDR3 protein: CASSLGTSGPSTDTQYF

clone size: .
V gene: TRBV29-1
D gene: .
J gene: TRBJ1-2
CDR3 DNA: TGCAGCGCAACCGACAGTAACTATGGCTACACCTTC
CDR3 protein: CSATDSNYGYTF

clone size: .
V gene: TRBV4-2
D gene: TRBD2
J gene: TRBJ2-1
CDR3 DNA: TGTGCCAGCAGCCAAGATCGGGGCTCCAGCGGGAGAAACAATGAGCAGTTCTTC
CDR3 protein: CASSQDRGSSGRNNEQFF

clone size: .
V gene: TRBV19
D gene: .
J gene: TRBJ1-1
CDR3 DNA: TGTGCCAGTAGTACGAGACAGGCCCTCTCCACTGAAGCTTTCTTT
CDR3 protein: CASSTRQALSTEAFF

clone size: .
V gene: TRBV29-1
D gene: TRBD2
J gene: TRBJ2-3
CDR3 DNA: TGCAGCGTTGTTCTCCGAGGAGCGGGGGCGAACACAGATACGCAGTATTTT
CDR3 protein: CSVVLRGAGANTDTQYF

clone size: once
V gene: TRBV4-1
D gene: TRBD1
J gene: TRBJ1-4
CDR3 DNA: TGCGCCAGCAGCCAAGGACAGGGAGTATCTAATGAAAAACTGTTTTTT
CDR3 protein: CASSQGQGVSNEKLFF

clone size: .
V gene: TRBV18
D gene: .
J gene: TRBJ2-7
CDR3 DNA: TGTGCCAGCTCAAACAGGGCCGAGCAGTACTTC
CDR3 protein: CASSNRAEQYF

clone size: .
V gene: TRBV2
D gene: .
J gene: TRBJ2-7
CDR3 DNA: TGTGCCAGCCATGAGGGTAGGTTCTACGAGCAGTACTTC
CDR3 protein: CASHEGRFYEQYF

clone size: once
V gene: TRBV30
D gene: .
J gene: TRBJ2-1
CDR3 DNA: TGTGCCTGGAGTGTAACGGGCTCCTACAATGAGCAGTTCTTC
CDR3 protein: CAWSVTGSYNEQFF

clone size: .
V gene: TRBV7-9
D gene: TRBD1
J gene: TRBJ2-3
CDR3 DNA: TGTGCCAGCAGCTCGACAGGGGACACAGATACGCAGTATTTT
CDR3 protein: CASSSTGDTDTQYF

clone size: .
V gene: TRBV10-2
D gene: TRBD2
J gene: TRBJ2-5
CDR3 DNA: TGCGCCAGCAGGGCGGGACTAGCGGGAGGGGGTGAGACCCAGTACTTC
CDR3 protein: CASRAGLAGGGETQYF

clone size: once
V gene: TRBV12-3/TRBV12-4
D gene: TRBD1
J gene: TRBJ1-2
CDR3 DNA: TGTGCCAGCAGTAGACAGGGGAGCTATGGCTACACCTTC
CDR3 protein: CASSRQGSYGYTF

clone size: .
V gene: TRBV3-1/TRBV3-2
D gene: TRBD1
J gene: TRBJ2-7
CDR3 DNA: TGTGCCAGCAGCCATGACGACAGGGGGAAATACGAGCAGTACTTC
CDR3 protein: CASSHDDRGKYEQYF

clone size: .
V gene: TRBV3-1/TRBV3-2
D gene: .
J gene: TRBJ1-2
CDR3 DNA: TGTGCCAGCAGCCAAGTAGTGGGGCTGGGCTATGGCTACACCTTC
CDR3 protein: CASSQVVGLGYGYTF

clone size: once
V gene: TRBV2
D gene: .
J gene: TRBJ2-3
CDR3 DNA: TGTGCCAGCAGAGAGACCAGGTCAGGAGATACGCAGTATTTT
CDR3 protein: CASRETRSGDTQYF

clone size: .
V gene: TRBV29-1
D gene: .
J gene: TRBJ1-5
CDR3 DNA: TGCAGCGTTGGGAGTCAGCCCCAGCATTTT
CDR3 protein: CSVGSQPQHF

clone size: .
V gene: TRBV6-9
D gene: TRBD1
J gene: TRBJ1-5
CDR3 DNA: TGTGCCAGAGAGTTGGGACAGGAGATTAGCAATCAGCCCCAGCATTTT
CDR3 protein: CARELGQEISNQPQHF

clone size: many
V gene: TRBV3-1/TRBV3-2
D gene: TRBD2
J gene: TRBJ2-1
CDR3 DNA: TGTGCCAGCAGCCAAACTAGCGTTACTGAGCAGTTCTTC
CDR3 protein: CASSQTSVTEQFF

clone size: .
V gene: TRBV27
D gene: .
J gene: TRBJ2-3
CDR3 DNA: TGTGCCAGCAGAAGGATTGGGCTCTCAGATACGCAGTATTTT
CDR3 protein: CASRRIGLSDTQYF

clone size: .
V gene: TRBV5-1
D gene: .
J gene: TRBJ1-1
CDR3 DNA: TGCGCCAGCAGCCATCGGACAGTCGCTGAAGCTTTCTTT
CDR3 protein: CASSHRTVAEAFF

clone size: .
V gene: TRBV14
D gene: TRBD1
J gene: TRBJ2-3
CDR3 DNA: TGTGCCAGCAGCACCCGGGACAGGGTTTTTTCTACGCAGTATTTT
CDR3 protein: CASSTRDRVFSTQYF

clone size: few
V gene: TRBV7-9
D gene: TRBD2
J gene: TRBJ2-7
CDR3 DNA: TGTGCCAGCAGCTCTAGCGGTACCTACGAGCAGTACTTC
CDR3 protein: CASSSSGTYEQYF

clone size: .
V gene: TRBV7-3
D gene: TRBD2
J gene: TRBJ2-6
CDR3 DNA: TGTGCCAGCAGCTCACGGGGGGGACCGGGCTCTGGGGCCAACGTCCTGACTTTC
CDR3 protein: CASSSRGGPGSGANVLTF

clone size: .
V gene: TRBV29-1
D gene: .
J gene: TRBJ2-3
CDR3 DNA: TGCAGCGTTGTTAAGGGCAGGGAAACAGATACGCAGTATTTT
CDR3 protein: CSVVKGRETDTQYF

clone size: .
V gene: TRBV12-5
D gene: .
J gene: TRBJ2-1
CDR3 DNA: TGTGCTAGTGGTTTGGTAAGCGAGGGGAGGAATGAGCAGTTCTTC
CDR3 protein: CASGLVSEGRNEQFF

clone size: few
V gene: TRBV6-5
D gene: TRBD1
J gene: TRBJ1-5
CDR3 DNA: TGTGCCAGCAGCCCCTGGGGGACAGCTGATCAGCCCCAGCATTTT
CDR3 protein: CASSPWGTADQPQHF

clone size: .
V gene: TRBV29-1
D gene: .
J gene: TRBJ1-2
CDR3 DNA: TGCAGCGGGAGACAGGACAGTTTTGGCTACACCTTC
CDR3 protein: CSGRQDSFGYTF

clone size: .
V gene: TRBV7-8
D gene: TRBD1
J gene: TRBJ1-4
CDR3 DNA: TGTGCCAGCAGCTCCCGACAGGGTTCTTCGGAAAAACTGTTTTTT
CDR3 protein: CASSSRQGSSEKLFF

clone size: .
V gene: TRBV6-1
D gene: .
J gene: TRBJ1-2
CDR3 DNA: TGTGCCAGCAGTGAAGCGGGAGGGGTACGGTATGGCTACACCTTC
CDR3 protein: CASSEAGGVRYGYTF

clone size: .
V gene: TRBV6-5
D gene: .
J gene: TRBJ2-7
CDR3 DNA: TGTGCCAGCAAGACAGGTTTAGGACTTATATACGAGCAGTACTTC
CDR3 protein: CASKTGLGLIYEQYF

clone size: .
V gene: TRBV2
D gene: TRBD1
J gene: TRBJ1-1
CDR3 DNA: TGTGCCAGTCCTCTGACAGGGTGGATGAACACTGAAGCTTTCTTT
CDR3 protein: CASPLTGWMNTEAFF